These 32 T cell receptor beta chains share one sample of origin, sequenced in a study of blood T cell repertoires in COVID-19. This table comes from immunoSEQ multiplex PCR, and its TCRdb copy is limited to in-frame clones, with some not included. The table includes 350,000 or so clones, about 90% detected once. Sequences were obtained from PBMCs or T cells enriched from blood (not recorded which). Source of these receptors: a woman under 40 who had been exposed to COVID-19.

The V gene is TRBV14, the J gene TRBJ2-7; weak D call: TRBD2 (6 bases). The V gene's germline CDR1 is SGHDN and CDR2 FVKESK. Trimming shortened V by 1 base and J by 4 bases, and 14 bases separated the two germline ends. This CDR3 contains 15 residues. CDR3 sequence (DNA): TGTGCCAGCAGCCAAGCTGGAGGGCCCTCGTACGAGCAGTACTTC. Translated: CASSQAGGPSYEQYF.

The chain combines TRBV25-1 with TRBJ2-1; a weak D match, TRBD1 (6 bases). The length of the CDR3 is 17 residues. The V end was cut by 3 bases, the J end by 4 bases, with 19 bases between. The germline V gene encodes CDR1 MGHDK and CDR2 SYGVNS. The CDR3 DNA sequence: TGTGCCAGCAGTGATGCCCAGGGGCTGTCCTCATACAATGAGCAGTTCTTC. It specifies CASSDAQGLSSYNEQFF.

The rearrangement links TRBV19 to TRBJ2-2; 12 bases fit TRBD2. Germline assignment: CDR1 LNHDA and CDR2 SQIVND (reference sequence). J lost 5 bases, V lost 4 bases, and 11 bases had no gene match. The CDR3 covers 18 residues. CDR3: CASSRSLAGGPGTGELFF. The CDR3 DNA follows: TGTGCCAGTAGTAGATCGCTAGCGGGAGGGCCTGGTACCGGGGAGCTGTTTTTT.

The chain links TRBV27 to TRBJ1-5, with a possible D match to TRBD1 (6 bases). The CDR3 has 14 residues. Germline CDR1 and CDR2: MNHEY and SMNVEV (reference sequence). The ends were cut back, 6 bases at V and 4 bases at J, with 13 bases in the middle. CDR3 coding DNA: TGTGCCAGCAGACCCCAGGGGTGGAATCAGCCCCAGCATTTT. This gives the protein CASRPQGWNQPQHF.

The chain is built from TRBV5-1 and TRBJ2-1; TRBD2 matches 13 bases. The CDR3 has 15 residues. After removal of 4 bases from V and 8 bases from J, the junction contained 6 bases not matched to a gene. Germline values: CDR1 SGHRS, CDR2 YFSETQ. CDR3 protein: CASSLGLAGAYEQFF. CDR3 sequence (DNA): TGCGCCAGCAGCCTCGGACTAGCGGGAGCGTATGAGCAGTTCTTC.

This chain connects TRBV9 to TRBJ2-5; 10 positions match TRBD2. V dropped 0 bases and J dropped 2; count of bases not matched to a gene: 4. This CDR3 has 16 amino acids. In germline, CDR1 is SGDLS, CDR2 YYNGEE. As DNA, the CDR3 is TGTGCCAGCAGCGTAGGGGCTAGCGGGAGACAAGAGACCCAGTACTTC. Translated: CASSVGASGRQETQYF.

This clone was counted a few times. The gene calls are TRBV6-5 and TRBJ1-6; perhaps TRBD1 as D (5 bases). This CDR3 contains 14 residues. V lost 11 bases to trimming and J lost 5 bases, with 16 bases between them. CDR1 is MNHEY and CDR2 is SVGAGI in the germline V gene. The CDR3 is CAAGSHRNNSPLHF. CDR3 in DNA: TGTGCCGCCGGGAGCCACAGGAATAATTCACCCCTCCACTTT.

The chain has TRBV7-6 and TRBJ1-1; D not certain. V shed 6 bases and J shed 4 bases, with 12 bases lying between them. Germline V gene sequence: CDR1 SGHVS, CDR2 FNYEAQ. The CDR3 is 13 amino acids. The CDR3 sequence: CASRPQGGTEAFF. CDR3 DNA sequence: TGTGCCAGCAGACCACAAGGAGGCACTGAAGCTTTCTTT. The entire variable domain, with the rest obtained from reference TRBV7-6 and TRBJ1-1, is as follows: GAGVSQSPRYKVTKRGQDVALRCDPISGHVSLYWYRQALGQGPEFLTYFNYEAQQDKSGLPNDRFSAERPEGSISTLTIQRTEQRDSAMYRCASRPQGGTEAFFGQGTRLTVV.

CDR3 protein: CASSSPGNGYGYTF. The CDR3 nucleotides are TGTGCCAGCTCTTCCCCGGGGAACGGCTATGGCTACACCTTC. This chain connects TRBV3-1 (or the pseudogene TRBV3-2) to TRBJ1-2; D remains unclear. From germline, CDR1 is LGHDT and CDR2 YNNKEL (reference sequence). V was trimmed by 8 bases and J by 4 bases, leaving 17 bases between them. This CDR3 comprises 14 residues.

The chain carries TRBV2 and TRBJ2-3, with 8 bases identical to TRBD2. Trimming at V came to 5 bases and at J to 4 bases, leaving 5 bases not matched to a gene. The germline gives CDR1 SNHLY, CDR2 FYNNEI. This CDR3 spans 14 amino acids. The CDR3 loop is CASSPGLGADTQYF. For the CDR3, the DNA is TGTGCCAGCAGTCCGGGACTAGGCGCAGATACGCAGTATTTT.

CDR3 in DNA: TGTGCCAGCAGACAGGGGAACTATGGCTACACCTTC. Its translation is CASRQGNYGYTF. This chain links TRBV27 with TRBJ1-2; 7 bases match TRBD1. With V trimmed by 6 bases and J by 2 bases, 0 bases remained unmatched. From germline, CDR1 is MNHEY and CDR2 SMNVEV (reference sequence). This CDR3 spans 12 amino acids.

The J gene is TRBJ1-2, the V gene TRBV6-5, with a possible D match to TRBD1 (5 bases). This CDR3 region has 15 residues. Germline CDR1 and CDR2: MNHEY and SVGAGI. The V end lost 3 bases, the J end lost 4 bases, and 15 bases lay between the germline ends. CDR3 in amino acids: CASSYAGPSGYGYTF. CDR3 in DNA: TGTGCCAGCAGTTATGCGGGACCAAGCGGCTATGGCTACACCTTC.

In this sample, this clone turned up a few times. The chain has TRBV7-8 and TRBJ1-2; unclear D gene. The germline V gene encodes CDR1 SGHVS and CDR2 FQNEAQ. V dropped 5 bases and J dropped 1 base, with 14 bases sitting between them. The CDR3 runs to 15 residues. The CDR3 nucleotides are TGTGCCAGCAGCCTCCGGGGTGTGGGTAACTATGGCTACACCTTC. It codes for CASSLRGVGNYGYTF.

As DNA, the CDR3 is TGCGCCAGCAGCCAAGGTTTACTAGCCCCCGGGGAGCTGTTTTTT. The encoded protein is CASSQGLLAPGELFF. The V and J genes are TRBV4-1 and TRBJ2-2; the D gene is possibly TRBD2 (6 bases). The CDR3 spans 15 residues. Trimming took off 1 base at V and 6 bases at J, with 12 bases between the two ends. The germline V gene encodes CDR1 MGHRA and CDR2 YSYEKL.

This clone was counted many times. This chain connects TRBV11-2 to TRBJ2-7; 11 bases match TRBD2. From germline, CDR1 is SGHAT and CDR2 FQNNGV. This CDR3 has 16 residues. J gave up 2 bases and V 5 bases, and 8 bases lay outside the gene matches. The CDR3 reads CASSVRLAGGPYEQYF. The CDR3 DNA is TGTGCCAGCAGCGTAAGGCTAGCGGGAGGACCCTACGAGCAGTACTTC.

The chain uses TRBV28 and TRBJ2-2; perhaps TRBD2 as D (6 bases). The V end was cut by 5 bases, the J end by 4 bases, with 11 bases between. Germline V gene data show CDR1 as MDHEN and CDR2 as SYDVKM. The CDR3 is 14 residues long. The CDR3 coding sequence is TGTGCCAGCAGTGGGACGGGGGTCACCGGGGAGCTGTTTTTT. As protein: CASSGTGVTGELFF.

As regards this clone: Its ends do not fully match the called genes, so a read error is possible. This chain connects TRBV11-2 to TRBJ2-3, with D maybe TRBD2 (6 bases). In germline, CDR1 is SGHAT, CDR2 FQNNGV. This CDR3 is 15 amino acids long. The CDR3 DNA reads TGTGCCAGCAGCGTAGAGCGGGCCCGAACAGATACGCAGTATTTT. Residues: CASSVERARTDTQYF.

The chain uses TRBV5-4 and TRBJ2-1; TRBD2 aligns across 10 bases. Germline CDR1 reads SGHNT; CDR2 reads YYREEE (reference sequence). The length of the CDR3 is 14 residues. With V trimmed by 7 bases and J by 4 bases, 5 bases remained unmatched. CDR3: CASPSGSSYNEQFF. As DNA, the CDR3 is TGTGCCAGCCCTAGCGGGAGTTCATACAATGAGCAGTTCTTC.

The V and J genes are TRBV25-1 and TRBJ1-5, with 11 bases lining up with TRBD1. Germline V lookup: CDR1 MGHDK, CDR2 SYGVNS. The CDR3 consists of 14 residues. V was clipped by 4 bases and J by 7 bases; unmatched bases: 3. The CDR3 nucleotides read TGTGCCAGCAGTGCAAGGGACAGGGGGCAGCCCCAGCATTTT. It codes for CASSARDRGQPQHF. The complete variable domain, with remaining parts taken from reference TRBV25-1 and TRBJ1-5, reads EADIYQTPRYLVIGTGKKITLECSQTMGHDKMYWYQQDPGMELHLIHYSYGVNSTEKGDLSSESTVSRIRTEHFPLTLESARPSHTSQYLCASSARDRGQPQHFGDGTRLSIL.

This chain connects TRBV24-1 to TRBJ2-1; no definite D call. Trimming removed 1 base from V and 4 bases from J, with 16 bases in between. The CDR3 covers 17 residues. Germline V lookup: CDR1 KGHDR, CDR2 SFDVKD. The CDR3 DNA follows: TGTGCCACCAGTGATTTCCACCCTTCTGAACGGTACAATGAGCAGTTCTTC. This translates into CATSDFHPSERYNEQFF.

The chain carries TRBV7-3 and TRBJ1-1; tentatively, D is TRBD1 (5 bases). This CDR3 is built from 14 residues. Germline loops: CDR1 SGHTA, CDR2 FQGTGA. Trimming took 8 bases from V and 4 from J, leaving 17 bases between them. CDR3 bases: TGTGCCAGCCGCAAAGTGGGGCACGGCACTGAAGCTTTCTTT. The encoded protein is CASRKVGHGTEAFF.

The V and J genes are TRBV6-5 and TRBJ2-3; 10 bases align to TRBD1. V lost 6 bases, J lost 4 bases, and 7 bases stayed unmatched. The CDR3 length is 15 residues. The germline CDR1 and CDR2 sequences are MNHEY and SVGAGI. CDR3 region: CASRRGTGVADTQYF. In DNA, the CDR3 is TGTGCCAGCAGGAGGGGGACAGGGGTGGCAGATACGCAGTATTTT.

This chain links TRBV29-1 with TRBJ2-3, with 7 bases that match TRBD2. The V gene end was trimmed by 5 bases and the J gene end by 2 bases; junction bases not matched to a gene: 7. The CDR3 totals 14 residues. CDR1 SQVTM and CDR2 ANQGSEA come from the germline V gene. The CDR3 DNA follows: TGCAGCGTTCGGTTCGGGAGGTTCACAGATACGCAGTATTTT. Protein: CSVRFGRFTDTQYF.

Only one count was recorded for this clone. This chain uses TRBV2 with TRBJ2-3; TRBD2 matches 7 bases. CDR1 is SNHLY and CDR2 is FYNNEI in the germline V gene. The CDR3 is 15 residues long. Trimming removed 7 bases from V and 3 bases from J; junction bases left unmatched: 10. CDR3 nucleotides: TGTGCCAGCATTTCAAGCGGGATGCAGACAGATACGCAGTATTTT. This sequence encodes CASISSGMQTDTQYF. The full variable domain, rest sourced from reference TRBV2 and TRBJ2-3, is EPEVTQTPSHQVTQMGQEVILRCVPISNHLYFYWYRQILGQKVEFLVSFYNNEISEKSEIFDDQFSVERPDGSNFTLKIRSTKLEDSAMYFCASISSGMQTDTQYFGPGTRLTVL.

The chain employs TRBV11-2 and TRBJ1-1; unclear D gene. Germline V gene data show CDR1 as SGHAT and CDR2 as FQNNGV. Trimming cost V 1 base and J 4 bases, with 13 bases left between them. CDR3 size: 15 residues. The CDR3 sequence: CASSLGTGGSTEAFF. CDR3 coding DNA: TGTGCCAGCAGCTTAGGGACCGGAGGTAGCACTGAAGCTTTCTTT.

This clone was detected only once. The chain recombines TRBV5-1 with TRBJ1-5; a weak D match, TRBD1 (6 bases). The V end lost 2 bases, the J end lost 3 bases, and 9 bases lay between the germline ends. The CDR3 contains 14 residues. The germline V gene encodes CDR1 SGHRS and CDR2 YFSETQ. CDR3 in DNA: TGCGCCAGCAGCTTAGCAGGGGACAATCAGCCCCAGCATTTT. Translation: CASSLAGDNQPQHF.

The chain has TRBV29-1 and TRBJ1-5; perhaps TRBD1 as D (5 bases). The V gene's germline CDR1 is SQVTM and CDR2 ANQGSEA. CDR3 length equals 15 residues. V dropped 5 bases and J dropped 0 bases, with 14 bases sitting between them. The CDR3 here is CSVTGVRGSNQPQHF. The CDR3 nucleotides read TGCAGCGTTACTGGGGTAAGGGGTAGCAATCAGCCCCAGCATTTT.

The rearrangement uses TRBV5-5 and TRBJ1-2; D is undetermined. CDR1 is SGHKS and CDR2 is YYEKEE in the germline V gene (reference sequence). V dropped 0 bases and J dropped 8 bases, with 8 bases sitting between them. The length of the CDR3 is 12 residues. The CDR3 DNA follows: TGTGCCAGCAGCTTGGTTCGGTTGGGCTACACCTTC. It codes for CASSLVRLGYTF.

The V and J genes are TRBV25-1 and TRBJ2-7; 11 bases fit TRBD2. V shed 1 base, J shed 7 bases, and the junction held 9 bases outside the gene matches. Germline CDR1 is MGHDK and CDR2 is SYGVNS. The CDR3 runs to 16 residues. CDR3 sequence: CASSELALAGAVEQYF. DNA for the CDR3: TGTGCCAGCAGTGAATTAGCACTAGCGGGAGCTGTTGAGCAGTACTTC.

CDR3 sequence (DNA): TGTGCCAGCAGCTTAGCCGTTAGCGGCTACGAGCAGTACTTC. Translation: CASSLAVSGYEQYF. V is TRBV7-2 and J is TRBJ2-7; TRBD2 might be the D (6 bases). V was shortened by 0 bases and J by 3 bases, with 9 bases between the two germline ends. Germline loops: CDR1 SGHTA, CDR2 FQGNSA. There are 14 residues in the CDR3.

The chain joins TRBV5-1 to TRBJ1-1; the match to TRBD1 covers 8 bases. With 1 base clipped from V and 5 bases from J, the junction kept 4 bases outside the gene matches. Germline CDR1 is SGHRS and CDR2 is YFSETQ. This CDR3 is built from 14 residues. The CDR3 loop is CASSLSGGRTEAFF. The CDR3 DNA reads TGCGCCAGCAGCTTGTCAGGGGGCAGAACTGAAGCTTTCTTT.

The genes are TRBV27 and TRBJ1-5, with D possibly being TRBD1 (5 bases). CDR1 MNHEY and CDR2 SMNVEV come from the germline V gene (reference sequence). V dropped 2 bases and J dropped 7 bases, with 15 bases sitting between them. The CDR3 consists of 15 residues. Here the CDR3 reads CASSLEAGREQPQHF. The CDR3 DNA reads TGTGCCAGCAGTTTAGAGGCCGGCAGGGAACAGCCCCAGCATTTT.